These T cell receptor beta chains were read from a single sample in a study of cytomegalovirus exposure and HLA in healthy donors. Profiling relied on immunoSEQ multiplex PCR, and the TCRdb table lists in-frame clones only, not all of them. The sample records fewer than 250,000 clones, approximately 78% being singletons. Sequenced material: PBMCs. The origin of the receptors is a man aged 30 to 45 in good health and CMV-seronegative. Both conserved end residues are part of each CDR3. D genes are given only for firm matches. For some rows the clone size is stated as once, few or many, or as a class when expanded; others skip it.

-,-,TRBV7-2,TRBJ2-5,CASGRLGETQYF,TGTGCCAGCGGGAGACTGGGGGAGACCCAGTACTTC
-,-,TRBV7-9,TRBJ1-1,CSSSLVSPGTEAFF,TGTTCCAGCAGCTTAGTCTCCCCAGGGACTGAAGCTTTCTTT
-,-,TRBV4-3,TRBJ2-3,CASSPLMPGDTQYF,TGCGCCAGCAGCCCACTTATGCCGGGAGATACGCAGTATTTT
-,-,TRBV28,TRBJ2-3,CASIFPGIDTQYF,TGTGCCAGCATCTTCCCAGGGATCGATACGCAGTATTTT
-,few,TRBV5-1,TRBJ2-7,CASSLGPPDEQYF,TGCGCCAGCAGCTTGGGGCCTCCCGACGAGCAGTACTTC
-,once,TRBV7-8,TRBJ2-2,CASSSLGAGAGELFF,TGTGCCAGCAGTTCCCTGGGGGCGGGGGCCGGGGAGCTGTTTTTT
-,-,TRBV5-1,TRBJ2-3,CASSAGTSTDTQYF,TGCGCCAGCAGCGCCGGGACATCCACAGATACGCAGTATTTT
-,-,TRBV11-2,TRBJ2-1,CASSLEGRGWDEQFF,TGTGCCAGCAGCTTAGAGGGCAGGGGTTGGGATGAGCAGTTCTTC
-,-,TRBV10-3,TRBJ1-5,CAISTDNSNQPQHF,TGTGCCATCAGTACAGACAATAGCAATCAGCCCCAGCATTTT
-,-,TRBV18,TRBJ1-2,CASSPPQGYTF,TGTGCCAGCTCACCACCCCAGGGCTACACCTTC
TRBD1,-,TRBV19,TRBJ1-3,CASRTGENTIYF,TGTGCCAGTAGAACAGGGGAAAACACCATATATTTT
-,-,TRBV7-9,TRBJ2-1,CASSSLSSYNEQFF,TGTGCCAGCAGCTCACTAAGCTCCTACAATGAGCAGTTCTTC
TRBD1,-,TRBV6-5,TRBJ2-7,CASRLPGTGSEQYF,TGTGCCAGCCGATTACCCGGGACAGGGAGCGAGCAGTACTTC
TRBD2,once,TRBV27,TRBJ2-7,CASGRERGASPLEQYF,TGTGCCAGCGGGAGGGAGCGCGGGGCATCCCCCCTCGAGCAGTACTTC
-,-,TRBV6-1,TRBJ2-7,CASTKGGGGADEQYF,TGTGCCAGCACAAAAGGAGGGGGGGGCGCGGACGAGCAGTACTTC
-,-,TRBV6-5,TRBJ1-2,CASSYSRVGAGYTF,TGTGCCAGCAGTTACTCTCGGGTAGGGGCGGGCTACACCTTC
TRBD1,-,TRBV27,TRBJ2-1,CASSRDRGSNEQFF,TGTGCCAGCAGTCGGGACAGGGGGTCCAATGAGCAGTTCTTC
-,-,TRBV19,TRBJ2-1,CASSTLGEVTNEQFF,TGTGCCAGTAGTACCCTGGGAGAAGTAACCAATGAGCAGTTCTTC
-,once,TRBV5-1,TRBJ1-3,CASSGRGASGNTIYF,TGCGCCAGCAGTGGCCGGGGGGCCTCTGGAAACACCATATATTTT
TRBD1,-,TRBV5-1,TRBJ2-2,CASSSTDRGPLTGELFF,TGCGCCAGCAGCTCTACCGACAGGGGGCCGTTAACCGGGGAGCTGTTTTTT
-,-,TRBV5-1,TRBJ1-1,CASSLTGSRGGLTEAFF,TGCGCCAGCAGCTTGACAGGGTCACGAGGGGGATTGACTGAAGCCTTCTTT
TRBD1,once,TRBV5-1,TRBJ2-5,CASSLTGGQETQYF,TGCGCCAGCAGCCTGACAGGGGGCCAAGAGACCCAGTACTTC
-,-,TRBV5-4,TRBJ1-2,CASSLEEGRGGYGYTF,TGTGCCAGCAGCCTCGAAGAGGGGCGCGGGGGCTATGGCTACACCTTC
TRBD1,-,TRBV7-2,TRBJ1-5,CASSPDRGVNQPQHF,TGTGCCAGCAGCCCGGACAGGGGGGTCAATCAGCCCCAGCATTTT
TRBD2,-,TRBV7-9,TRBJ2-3,CASSRLAGGPDTQYF,TGTGCCAGCAGCCGACTAGCGGGGGGCCCCGATACGCAGTATTTT
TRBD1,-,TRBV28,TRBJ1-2,CASSDRQGRTGYTF,TGTGCCAGCAGTGATAGACAGGGGAGGACTGGCTACACCTTC
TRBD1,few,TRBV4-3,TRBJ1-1,CASSPWGQGVRNTEAFF,TGCGCCAGCAGCCCGTGGGGACAGGGTGTGCGGAACACTGAAGCTTTCTTT
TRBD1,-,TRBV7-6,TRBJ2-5,CASSPRAGGLSETQYF,TGTGCCAGCAGCCCTCGGGCAGGGGGCCTAAGTGAGACCCAGTACTTC
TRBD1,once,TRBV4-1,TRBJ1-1,CASSQVPRTGVNTEAFF,TGCGCCAGCAGCCAAGTCCCCCGGACAGGGGTGAACACTGAAGCTTTCTTT
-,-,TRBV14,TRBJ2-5,CASSQGPSVGRETQYF,TGTGCCAGCAGCCAAGGCCCATCTGTTGGGCGCGAGACCCAGTACTTC
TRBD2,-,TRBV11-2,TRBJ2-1,CASSRTSGGNNEQFF,TGTGCCAGCAGCCGGACTAGCGGGGGCAACAATGAGCAGTTCTTC
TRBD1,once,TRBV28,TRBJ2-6,CASSPGQGPGASVLTF,TGTGCCAGCAGTCCGGGACAGGGGCCTGGGGCCAGCGTCCTGACTTTC
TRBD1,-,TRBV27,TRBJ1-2,CASSLDRGYGYTF,TGTGCCAGCAGTTTGGACAGGGGCTATGGCTACACCTTC
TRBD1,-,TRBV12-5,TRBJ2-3,CASAPSGQNTDTQYF,TGTGCTAGTGCTCCCTCGGGACAGAACACAGATACGCAGTATTTT
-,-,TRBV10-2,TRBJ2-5,CASSHGQETQYF,TGCGCCAGCAGTCACGGGCAAGAGACCCAGTACTTC
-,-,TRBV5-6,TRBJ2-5,CASSLGGPQETQYF,TGTGCCAGCAGCTTGGGGGGCCCTCAAGAGACCCAGTACTTC
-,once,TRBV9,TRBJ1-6,CASRRGFDSPLHF,TGTGCCAGCAGGCGGGGATTTGATTCACCCCTCCACTTT
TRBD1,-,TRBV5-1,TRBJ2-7,CASSYFRGTGEQYF,TGCGCCAGCAGTTATTTCAGGGGGACGGGCGAGCAGTACTTC
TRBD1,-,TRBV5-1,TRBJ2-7,CASGGGGQGHEQYF,TGCGCCAGCGGGGGTGGGGGACAGGGGCACGAGCAGTACTTC
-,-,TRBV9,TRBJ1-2,CASSVGGRQYGYTF,TGTGCCAGCAGCGTAGGTGGGCGCCAGTATGGCTACACCTTC
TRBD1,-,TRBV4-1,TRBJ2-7,CASSLRDSFREQYF,TGCGCCAGCAGCCTACGGGACAGTTTTCGCGAGCAGTACTTC
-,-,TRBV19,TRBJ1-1,CASSIGGALSNTEAFF,TGTGCCAGTAGTATAGGAGGAGCCTTGTCGAACACTGAAGCTTTCTTT
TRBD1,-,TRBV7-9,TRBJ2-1,CASSLEGDRGEFF,TGTGCCAGCAGCTTAGAGGGAGACAGGGGGGAGTTCTTC
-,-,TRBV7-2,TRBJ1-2,CASSPQGTYGYTF,TGTGCCAGCAGCCCCCAGGGTACCTATGGCTACACCTTC
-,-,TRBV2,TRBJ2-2,CASSERAIHTGELFF,TGTGCCAGCAGTGAACGAGCTATCCACACCGGGGAGCTGTTTTTT
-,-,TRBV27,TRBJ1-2,CASSLSLRDGRNYGYTF,TGTGCCAGCAGTTTATCTCTCAGGGACGGGAGGAACTATGGCTACACCTTC
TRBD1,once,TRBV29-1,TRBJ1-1,CSVVDTGGDTEAFF,TGCAGCGTTGTCGATACAGGGGGGGACACTGAAGCTTTCTTT
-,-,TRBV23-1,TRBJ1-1,CASSHYTGNTEAFF,TGCGCCAGCAGTCATTATACAGGGAACACTGAAGCTTTCTTT
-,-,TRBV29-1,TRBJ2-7,CSVGRDGYEQYF,TGCAGCGTTGGGAGGGATGGTTACGAGCAGTACTTC
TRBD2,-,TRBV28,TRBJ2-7,CASSGLAGGLREQYF,TGTGCCAGCAGTGGACTAGCGGGGGGACTAAGGGAGCAGTACTTC
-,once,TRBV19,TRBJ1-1,CASSNQGGTEAFF,TGTGCCAGTAGTAATCAGGGTGGCACTGAAGCTTTCTTT
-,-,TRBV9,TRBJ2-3,CASSVVSFGPGLNTQYF,TGTGCCAGCAGCGTAGTTTCGTTCGGGCCGGGGTTGAATACGCAGTATTTT